The T cell receptor (beta chain) under discussion was sequenced for a study of control samples from healthy donors and cancer patients. Repertoires were generated with immunoSEQ multiplex PCR, while TCRdb's copy carries only in-frame clones and drops some. The sample lists 60,000 to 100,000 clones, around nine tenths occurring once. The CDR3 spans 14 residues. The germline CDR1 and CDR2 sequences are LNHDA and SQIVND (reference sequence). J was trimmed by 5 bases and V by 5 bases; bases with no gene match: 4. Source material: blood. The source is a middle-aged man in good health. The chain links TRBV19 to TRBJ2-2; TRBD1 aligns across 8 bases. CDR3: CASSPWTGTGELFF. CDR3 DNA: TGTGCCAGTAGTCCATGGACAGGGACCGGGGAGCTGTTTTTT.